This T cell receptor (beta chain) is from a study of T cell responses to AZD1222 COVID-19 vaccine. The study's findings and limits: A mostly white British donor set with more females was recruited, and clonal diversity was possibly underestimated.

In the case of this clone: Its specificity is not known.

The assay was immunoSEQ multiplex PCR, and TCRdb's table has in-frame clones only and misses some. Among 150,000 or so clones listed, around 90% were seen once. Germline V gene sequence: CDR1 SGHVS, CDR2 FQNEAQ. The CDR3 has 13 residues. Trimming cost V 7 bases and J 4 bases, with 13 bases left between them. The chain joins TRBV7-8 to TRBJ2-5, with D possibly being TRBD2 (6 bases). The sequencing here drew on peripheral blood, taken on day 0 of AZD1222 vaccination. This clonotype was obtained from an adult in good health. CDR3 nucleotide sequence: TGTGCCAGCATGGGCGGGGTGCTAGAGACCCAGTACTTC. Translating gives CASMGGVLETQYF.